These T cell receptor beta chains were read from a single sample in a study of cytomegalovirus exposure and HLA in healthy donors. The protocol was immunoSEQ multiplex PCR, while the TCRdb copy is restricted to in-frame clones and leaves out a portion. This table has some 51,000 clones, more than 65% appearing once. Sample: PBMCs. Receptor source: a man aged 40-49 years in good health and CMV-seropositive. The CDR3 runs from the conserved cysteine through the conserved F or W. Each record gives: D gene, V gene, J gene, clone size, CDR3 DNA, CDR3 protein. D genes are given only for firm matches. Only some rows state a clone size, as once, few, many or a class for expanded clones.

>-|TRBV5-1|TRBJ2-1|-
TGCGCCAGCAGCTTCCTTATCACAGGTGACCTTAGCTCCTACAATGAGCAGTTCTTC
CASSFLITGDLSSYNEQFF
>-|TRBV29-1|TRBJ2-7|-
TGCAGCGTTTCCCAACAGGTAGACTACGAGCAGTACTTC
CSVSQQVDYEQYF
>TRBD1|TRBV30|TRBJ1-1|-
TGTGCCCGAGGGGGCATCACTGAAGCTTTCTTT
CARGGITEAFF
>-|TRBV2|TRBJ2-2|-
TGTGCCAGCAGTCCTAGGGACTTCCCCTACACCGGGGAGCTGTTTTTT
CASSPRDFPYTGELFF
>-|TRBV29-1|TRBJ2-7|-
TGCAGCGCCCTGACAGCCATGGGGTTCTACGAGCAGTACTTC
CSALTAMGFYEQYF
>TRBD2|TRBV10-1|TRBJ2-5|-
TGCGCCAGCAGTGAGTCGATGGCTAGGCTAGCGGGGGGCCGACGAGCGCGGGAGACCCAGTACTTC
CASSESMARLAGGRRARETQYF
>TRBD2|TRBV6-4|TRBJ2-1|few
TGTGCCAGCAGTGCCTCGCTAGCGGGGGCTGGGGGAGAGCAGTTCTTC
CASSASLAGAGGEQFF
>-|TRBV7-2|TRBJ1-4|few
TGTGCCAGCAGCCCGGAGAGGATAGGTGAAAAACTGTTTTTT
CASSPERIGEKLFF
>TRBD1|TRBV6-5|TRBJ1-1|-
TGTGCCAGCAGTTTCGCCGGGACAGGGAACACTGAAGCTTTCTTT
CASSFAGTGNTEAFF
>-|TRBV19|TRBJ1-5|few
TGTGCCAGTAGTATAGTGGGCAGGGAATATCAGCCCCAGCATTTT
CASSIVGREYQPQHF
>-|TRBV2|TRBJ1-5|once
TGTGCCAGCAGGGGTCAGGGCAATCAGCCCCAGCATTTT
CASRGQGNQPQHF
>-|TRBV7-9|TRBJ1-2|-
TGTGCCAGCCGGCGGGGGAAAGACTATGGCTACACCTTC
CASRRGKDYGYTF
>-|TRBV9|TRBJ2-1|-
TGTGCCAGCAGCGTAGAATCAGGACTCTACAATGAGCAGTTCTTC
CASSVESGLYNEQFF
>TRBD1|TRBV7-9|TRBJ1-1|-
TGTGCCAGCAGCACCCGGGACAGCTCAAACACTGAAGCTTTCTTT
CASSTRDSSNTEAFF
>-|TRBV5-1|TRBJ1-1|few
TGCGCCAGCAGCTTGGGGCAGATGAACACTGAAGCTTTCTTT
CASSLGQMNTEAFF
>-|TRBV4-3|TRBJ1-6|-
TGCGCCAGCAGCCGGACAGTTCTCTTTAATTCACCCCTCCACTTT
CASSRTVLFNSPLHF
>-|TRBV5-1|TRBJ1-2|-
TGCGCCAGCAGCTTGGGGCACGATATTAACTATGGCTACACCTTC
CASSLGHDINYGYTF